The entry that follows covers one T cell receptor beta chain sequence. The protocol was immunoSEQ multiplex PCR, while the TCRdb copy is restricted to in-frame clones and leaves out a portion. The sample lists approximately 65,000 clones; around 83% were seen once. This sample is drawn from a study of Tregs in tolerant kidney transplant recipients. Germline loops: CDR1 KGHSH, CDR2 LQKENI. The CDR3 runs to 17 residues. V lost 3 bases, J lost 3 bases, and 12 bases stayed unmatched. This TCR derives from a human donor in good health. This chain uses TRBV18 with TRBJ2-3, with 7 bases matching TRBD1. The source material was CD4+ T cells from blood. CDR3 DNA sequence: TGTGCCAGCTCACCGAAAGGGCAGGGGGTTAAGACAGATACGCAGTATTTT. Translating it yields CASSPKGQGVKTDTQYF.